This T cell receptor beta chain was documented in a study of Ad26.COV2.S vaccination and SARS-CoV-2 variants. About this clone itself: Its antigen is not known.

V lost 5 bases, J lost 4 bases, and 15 bases lay in between. Germline V CDR1 and CDR2: MNHEY, SVGAGI. The CDR3 totals 14 residues. Sequenced by immunoSEQ multiplex PCR; TCRdb stores in-frame clones only, minus some. Among 85,000 to 95,000 clones listed, roughly 84% were seen once. Regarding the study as a whole: An underestimation of total T cell responses may have resulted from the TCR breadth and depth analyses. Greater spike-specific TCR breadth was seen in vaccine recipients than in placebo recipients. Participants given vaccine showed non-spike TCR breadth similar to that of placebo recipients. It was reported that spike-specific CD8+ and CD4+ T cell responses were substantially broad after vaccination.

The clonotype originates from a human donor who had recovered from COVID-19. Sequenced here: peripheral blood, sampled after recovery from COVID-19. The chain employs TRBV6-5 and TRBJ2-7; D is uncertain. CDR3 sequence (DNA): TGTGCCAGCAGTATCCCTTTCTTGACGTACGAGCAGTACTTC. Translated: CASSIPFLTYEQYF.